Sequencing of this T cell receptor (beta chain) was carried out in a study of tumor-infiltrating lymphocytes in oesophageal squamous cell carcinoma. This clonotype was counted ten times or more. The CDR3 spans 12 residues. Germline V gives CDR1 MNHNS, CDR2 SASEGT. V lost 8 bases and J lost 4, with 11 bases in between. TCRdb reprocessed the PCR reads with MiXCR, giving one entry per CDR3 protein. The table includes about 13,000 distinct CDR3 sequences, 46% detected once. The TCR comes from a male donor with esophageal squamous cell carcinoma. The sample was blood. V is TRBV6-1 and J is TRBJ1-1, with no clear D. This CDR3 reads CASGTWGTEAFF. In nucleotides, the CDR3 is TGTGCCAGCGGAACGTGGGGCACTGAAGCTTTCTTT.